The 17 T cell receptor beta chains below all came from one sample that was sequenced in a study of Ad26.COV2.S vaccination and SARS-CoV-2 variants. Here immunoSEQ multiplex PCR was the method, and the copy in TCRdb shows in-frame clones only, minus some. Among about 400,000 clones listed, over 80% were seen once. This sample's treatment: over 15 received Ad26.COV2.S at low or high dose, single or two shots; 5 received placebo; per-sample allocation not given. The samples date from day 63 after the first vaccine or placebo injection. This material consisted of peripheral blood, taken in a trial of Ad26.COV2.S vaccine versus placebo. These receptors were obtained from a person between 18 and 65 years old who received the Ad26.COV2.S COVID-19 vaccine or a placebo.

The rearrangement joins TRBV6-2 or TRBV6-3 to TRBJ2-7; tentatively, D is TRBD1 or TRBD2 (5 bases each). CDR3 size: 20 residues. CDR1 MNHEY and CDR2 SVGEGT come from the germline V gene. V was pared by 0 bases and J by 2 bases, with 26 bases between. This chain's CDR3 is CASSYSMRVIVWDGAYEQYF. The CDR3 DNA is TGTGCCAGCAGTTACTCGATGCGAGTTATCGTTTGGGACGGAGCCTACGAGCAGTACTTC.

The chain's CDR3 is CASSLRDRAELFF. CDR3 nucleotide sequence: TGTGCCAGCAGCCTCCGGGACAGGGCCGAACTGTTTTTT. This chain uses TRBV7-8 with TRBJ1-4; 9 bases are shared with TRBD1. J lost 12 bases, V lost 5 bases, and 7 bases had no gene match. CDR3 size: 13 residues. In germline, CDR1 is SGHVS, CDR2 FQNEAQ.

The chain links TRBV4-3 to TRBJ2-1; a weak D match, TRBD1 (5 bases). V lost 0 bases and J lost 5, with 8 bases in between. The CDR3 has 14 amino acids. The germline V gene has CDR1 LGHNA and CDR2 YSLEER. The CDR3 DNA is TGCGCCAGCAGCCAAGATTCACAGGACAATGAGCAGTTCTTC. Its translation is CASSQDSQDNEQFF.

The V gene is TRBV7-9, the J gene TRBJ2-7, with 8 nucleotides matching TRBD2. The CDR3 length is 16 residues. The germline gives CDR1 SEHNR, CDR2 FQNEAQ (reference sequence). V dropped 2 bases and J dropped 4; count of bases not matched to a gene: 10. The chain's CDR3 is CASSLPPSGGIYEQYF. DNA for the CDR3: TGTGCCAGCAGCTTACCACCGTCGGGGGGGATTTACGAGCAGTACTTC.

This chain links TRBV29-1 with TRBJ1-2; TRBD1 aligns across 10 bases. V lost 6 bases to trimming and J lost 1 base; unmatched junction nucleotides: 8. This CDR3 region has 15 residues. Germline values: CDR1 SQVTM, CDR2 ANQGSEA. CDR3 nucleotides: TGCAGCGTGTGGGGGACAGGGGAAATTAACTATGGCTACACCTTC. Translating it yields CSVWGTGEINYGYTF.

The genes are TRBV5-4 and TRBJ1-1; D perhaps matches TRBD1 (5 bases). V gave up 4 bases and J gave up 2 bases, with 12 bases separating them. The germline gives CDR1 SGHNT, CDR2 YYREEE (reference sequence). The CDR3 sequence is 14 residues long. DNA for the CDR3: TGTGCCAGCAGCATGGGGCCTCGCAACACTGAAGCTTTCTTT. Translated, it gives CASSMGPRNTEAFF.

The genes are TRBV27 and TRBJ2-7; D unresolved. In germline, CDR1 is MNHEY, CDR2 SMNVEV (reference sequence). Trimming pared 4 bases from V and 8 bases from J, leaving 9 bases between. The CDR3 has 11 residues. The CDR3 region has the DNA TGTGCCAGCAGTTCGCGCAGCCAGCAGTACTTC. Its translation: CASSSRSQQYF.

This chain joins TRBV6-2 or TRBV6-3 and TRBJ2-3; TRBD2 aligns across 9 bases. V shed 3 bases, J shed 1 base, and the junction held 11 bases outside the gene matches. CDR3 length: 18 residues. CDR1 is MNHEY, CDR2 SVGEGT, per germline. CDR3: CASSYRSSSGVGTDTQYF. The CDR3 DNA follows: TGTGCCAGCAGTTATAGGAGTTCTAGCGGGGTCGGCACAGATACGCAGTATTTT.

CDR3 in amino acids: CASSIRDTDLFF. The CDR3 DNA sequence: TGTGCCAGTAGTATAAGGGACACCGATCTGTTTTTT. The V gene is TRBV19, the J gene TRBJ1-4, with a tentative D call TRBD1 (6 bases). CDR1 is LNHDA and CDR2 is SQIVND in the germline V gene (reference sequence). The CDR3 loop spans 12 amino acids. Trimming stripped 2 bases from V and 14 bases from J, with 12 bases between.

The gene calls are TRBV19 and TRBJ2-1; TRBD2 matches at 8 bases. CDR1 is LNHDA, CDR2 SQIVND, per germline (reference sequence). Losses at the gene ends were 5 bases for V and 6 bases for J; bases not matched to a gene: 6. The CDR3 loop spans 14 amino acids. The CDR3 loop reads CASSDIAGSNEQFF. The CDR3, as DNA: TGTGCCAGTAGTGATATAGCGGGGAGCAATGAGCAGTTCTTC. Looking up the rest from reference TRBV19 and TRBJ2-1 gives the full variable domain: DGGITQSPKYLFRKEGQNVTLSCEQNLNHDAMYWYRQDPGQGLRLIYYSQIVNDFQKGDIAEGYSVSREKKESFPLTVTSAQKNPTAFYLCASSDIAGSNEQFFGPGTRLTVL.

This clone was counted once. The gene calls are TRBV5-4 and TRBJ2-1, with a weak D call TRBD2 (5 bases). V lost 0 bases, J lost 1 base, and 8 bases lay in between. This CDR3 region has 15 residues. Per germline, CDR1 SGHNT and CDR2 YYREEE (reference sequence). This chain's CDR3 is CASSLGGASYNEQFF. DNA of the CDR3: TGTGCCAGCAGCTTGGGGGGAGCGTCCTACAATGAGCAGTTCTTC.

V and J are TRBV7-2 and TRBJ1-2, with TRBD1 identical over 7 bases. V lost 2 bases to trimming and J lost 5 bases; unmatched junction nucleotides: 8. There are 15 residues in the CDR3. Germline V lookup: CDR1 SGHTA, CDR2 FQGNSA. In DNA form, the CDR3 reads TGTGCCAGCAGCTTACCTAGTTGGACAGGTTATGGCTACACCTTC. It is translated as CASSLPSWTGYGYTF.

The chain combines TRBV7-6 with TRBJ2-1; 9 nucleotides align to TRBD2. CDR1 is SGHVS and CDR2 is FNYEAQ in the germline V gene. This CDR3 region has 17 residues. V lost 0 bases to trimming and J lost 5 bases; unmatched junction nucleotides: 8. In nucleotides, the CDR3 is TGTGCCAGCAGCTTAGCAAAAGCGGGGGGAGTCGACAATGAGCAGTTCTTC. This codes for CASSLAKAGGVDNEQFF.

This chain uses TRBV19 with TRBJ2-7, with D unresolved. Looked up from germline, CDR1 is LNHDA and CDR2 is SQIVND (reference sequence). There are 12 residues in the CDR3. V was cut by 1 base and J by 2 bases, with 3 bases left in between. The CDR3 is CASSIGPYEQYF. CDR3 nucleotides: TGTGCCAGTAGTATAGGGCCCTACGAGCAGTACTTC.

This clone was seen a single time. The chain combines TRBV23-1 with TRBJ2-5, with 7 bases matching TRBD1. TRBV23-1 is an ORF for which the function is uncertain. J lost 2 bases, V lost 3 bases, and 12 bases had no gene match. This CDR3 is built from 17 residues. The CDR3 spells CASSHSTHDRAQETQYF. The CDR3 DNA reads TGCGCCAGCAGTCATTCTACCCACGACAGGGCACAAGAGACCCAGTACTTC.

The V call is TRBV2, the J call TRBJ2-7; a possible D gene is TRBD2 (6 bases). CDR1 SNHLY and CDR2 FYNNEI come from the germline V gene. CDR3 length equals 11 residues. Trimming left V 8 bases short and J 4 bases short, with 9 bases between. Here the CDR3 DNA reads TGTGCCAGCTCCGCGGGGTACGAGCAGTACTTC. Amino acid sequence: CASSAGYEQYF.

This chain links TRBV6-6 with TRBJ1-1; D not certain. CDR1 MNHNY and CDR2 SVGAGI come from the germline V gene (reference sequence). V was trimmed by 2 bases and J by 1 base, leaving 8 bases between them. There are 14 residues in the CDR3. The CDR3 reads CASSYTVPNTEAFF. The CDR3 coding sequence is TGTGCCAGCAGTTACACAGTCCCGAACACTGAAGCTTTCTTT.